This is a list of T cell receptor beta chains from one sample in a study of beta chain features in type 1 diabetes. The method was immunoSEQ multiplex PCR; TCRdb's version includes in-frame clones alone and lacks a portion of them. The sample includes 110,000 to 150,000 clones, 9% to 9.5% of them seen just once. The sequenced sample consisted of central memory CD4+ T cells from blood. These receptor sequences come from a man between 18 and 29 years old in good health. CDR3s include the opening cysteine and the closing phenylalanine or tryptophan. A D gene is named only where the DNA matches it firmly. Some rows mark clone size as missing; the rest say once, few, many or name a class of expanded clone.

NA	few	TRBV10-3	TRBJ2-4	CAISESIGVGNIQYF	TGTGCCATCAGTGAGTCGATCGGGGTGGGAAACATTCAGTACTTC
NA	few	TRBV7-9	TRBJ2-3	CASSLVYGGHGDTQYF	TGTGCCAGCAGCTTAGTTTATGGAGGGCACGGGGATACGCAGTATTTT
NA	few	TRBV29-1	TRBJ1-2	CSTRGGGDYGYTF	TGCAGCACCCGAGGGGGTGGGGACTATGGCTACACCTTC
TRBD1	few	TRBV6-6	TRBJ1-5	CASNTGVSNQPQHF	TGTGCCAGCAATACAGGGGTGTCTAATCAGCCCCAGCATTTT
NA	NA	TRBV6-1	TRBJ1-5	CASSATGINQPQHF	TGTGCCAGCAGTGCTACAGGGATCAATCAGCCCCAGCATTTT
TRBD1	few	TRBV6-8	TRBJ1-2	CASSTDRGSYGYTF	TGTGCCAGCAGTACAGACAGGGGGTCCTATGGCTACACCTTC
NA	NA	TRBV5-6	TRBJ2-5	CASSLGSFQTQYF	TGTGCCAGCAGCTTAGGTAGCTTCCAGACCCAGTACTTC
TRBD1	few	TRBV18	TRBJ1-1	CASSPSGTGGTEAFF	TGTGCCAGCTCGCCGTCCGGGACAGGGGGCACTGAAGCTTTCTTT
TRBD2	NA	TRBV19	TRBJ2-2	CASTPHTGLAVTGELFF	TGTGCCAGTACCCCACACACGGGACTAGCGGTCACCGGGGAGCTGTTTTTT
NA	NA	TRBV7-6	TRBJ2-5	CASSLSYQETQYF	TGTGCCAGCAGCTTATCTTACCAAGAGACCCAGTACTTC
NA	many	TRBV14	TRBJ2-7	CASSEQESYEQYF	TGTGCCAGCAGCGAACAGGAGTCCTACGAGCAGTACTTC
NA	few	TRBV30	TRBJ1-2	CASMTSNYGYTF	TGTGCCTCAATGACAAGTAACTATGGCTACACCTTC
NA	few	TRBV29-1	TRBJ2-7	CSVVLNRSGYEQYF	TGCAGCGTCGTTTTAAACAGGTCCGGCTACGAGCAGTACTTC
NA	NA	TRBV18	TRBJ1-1	CASSQGGLQLNTEAFF	TGTGCCAGCTCACAGGGGGGGCTCCAGTTGAACACTGAAGCTTTCTTT
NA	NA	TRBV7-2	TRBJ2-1	CASSLQGNEQFF	TGTGCCAGCAGCTTGCAGGGCAATGAGCAGTTCTTC
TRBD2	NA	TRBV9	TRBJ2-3	CASSAGLAGAQDTQYF	TGTGCCAGCAGCGCAGGACTAGCGGGGGCCCAAGATACGCAGTATTTT
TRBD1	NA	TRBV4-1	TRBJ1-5	CASSQEVDREINQPQHF	TGCGCCAGCAGCCAAGAAGTTGACAGGGAGATTAATCAGCCCCAGCATTTT
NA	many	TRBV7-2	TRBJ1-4	CASSFQGEKLFF	TGTGCCAGCAGCTTTCAGGGTGAAAAACTGTTTTTT
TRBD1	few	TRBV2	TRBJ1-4	CASRETGVNEKLFF	TGTGCCAGCAGAGAGACAGGGGTGAATGAAAAACTGTTTTTT
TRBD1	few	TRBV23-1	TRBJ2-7	CASSTHGTGGSYEQYF	TGCGCCAGCAGTACCCACGGGACAGGGGGCTCCTACGAGCAGTACTTC